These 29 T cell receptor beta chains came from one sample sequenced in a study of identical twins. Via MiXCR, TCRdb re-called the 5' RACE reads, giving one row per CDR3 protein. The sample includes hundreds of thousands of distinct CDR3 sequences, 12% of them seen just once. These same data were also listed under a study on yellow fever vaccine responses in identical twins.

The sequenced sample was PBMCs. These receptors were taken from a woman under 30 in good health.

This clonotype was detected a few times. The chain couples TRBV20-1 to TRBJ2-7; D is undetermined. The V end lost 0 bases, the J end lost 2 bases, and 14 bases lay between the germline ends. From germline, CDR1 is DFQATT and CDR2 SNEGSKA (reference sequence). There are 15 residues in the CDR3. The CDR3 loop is CSARDAVSYPYEQYF. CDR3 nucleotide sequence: TGCAGTGCTAGAGATGCGGTCAGTTACCCCTACGAGCAGTACTTC.

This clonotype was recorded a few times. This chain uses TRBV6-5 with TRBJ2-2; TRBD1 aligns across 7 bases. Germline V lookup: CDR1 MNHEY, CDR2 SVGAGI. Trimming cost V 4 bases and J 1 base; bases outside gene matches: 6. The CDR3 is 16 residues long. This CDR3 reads CASSFGQVQNTGELFF. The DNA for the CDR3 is TGTGCCAGCAGTTTCGGACAGGTCCAGAACACCGGGGAGCTGTTTTTT.

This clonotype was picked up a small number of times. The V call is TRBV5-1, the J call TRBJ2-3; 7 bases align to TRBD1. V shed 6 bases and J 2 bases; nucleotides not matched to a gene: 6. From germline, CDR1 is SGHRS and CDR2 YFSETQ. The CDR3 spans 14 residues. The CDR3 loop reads CASNPQGYTDTQYF. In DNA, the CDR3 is TGCGCCAGCAATCCACAGGGGTACACAGATACGCAGTATTTT. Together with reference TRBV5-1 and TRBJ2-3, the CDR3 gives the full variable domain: KAGVTQTPRYLIKTRGQQVTLSCSPISGHRSVSWYQQTPGQGLQFLFEYFSETQRNKGNFPGRFSGRQFSNSRSEMNVSTLELGDSALYLCASNPQGYTDTQYFGPGTRLTVL.

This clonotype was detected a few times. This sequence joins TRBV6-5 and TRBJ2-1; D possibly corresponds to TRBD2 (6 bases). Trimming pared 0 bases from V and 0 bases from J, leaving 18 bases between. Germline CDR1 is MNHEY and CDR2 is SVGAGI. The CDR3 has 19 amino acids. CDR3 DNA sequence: TGTGCCAGCAGTTACTCGATCCAGGCCGGGAGTATCTCCTACAATGAGCAGTTCTTC. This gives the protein CASSYSIQAGSISYNEQFF.

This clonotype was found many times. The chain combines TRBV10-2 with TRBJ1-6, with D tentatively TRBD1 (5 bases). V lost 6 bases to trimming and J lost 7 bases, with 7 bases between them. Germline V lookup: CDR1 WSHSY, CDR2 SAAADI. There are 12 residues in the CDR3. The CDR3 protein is CASRTANSPLHF. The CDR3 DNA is TGCGCCAGCAGGACAGCCAATTCACCCCTCCACTTT.

The CDR3 loop is CASSQDKPEIYEQYV. The DNA for the CDR3 is TGCGCCAGCAGCCAAGATAAACCCGAGATCTACGAGCAGTACGTC. J is TRBJ2-7 and V is TRBV4-1; D is uncertain. CDR3 length: 15 residues. V was cut by 0 bases and J by 3 bases, with 12 bases left in between. Looked up from germline, CDR1 is MGHRA and CDR2 is YSYEKL.

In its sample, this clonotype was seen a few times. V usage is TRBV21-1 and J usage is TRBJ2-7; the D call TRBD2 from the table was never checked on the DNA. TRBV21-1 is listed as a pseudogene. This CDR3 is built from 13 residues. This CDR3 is CASSKKRTPEQYV. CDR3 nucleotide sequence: TGTGCCAGCAGCAAGAAGCGGACCCCCGAGCAGTACGTC.

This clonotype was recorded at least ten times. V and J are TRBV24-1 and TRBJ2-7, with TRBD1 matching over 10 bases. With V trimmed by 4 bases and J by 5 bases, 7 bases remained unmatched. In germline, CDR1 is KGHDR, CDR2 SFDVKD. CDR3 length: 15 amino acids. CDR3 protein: CATSDSGTGANEQYF. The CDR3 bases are TGTGCCACCAGTGACTCCGGGACAGGGGCAAACGAGCAGTACTTC.

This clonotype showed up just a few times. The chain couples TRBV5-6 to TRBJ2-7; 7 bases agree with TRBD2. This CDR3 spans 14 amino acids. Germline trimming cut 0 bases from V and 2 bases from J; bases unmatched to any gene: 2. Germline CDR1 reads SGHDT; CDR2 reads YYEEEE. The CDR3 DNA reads TGTGCCAGCAGCTTGGCAGGGACTACCTACGAGCAGTACTTC. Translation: CASSLAGTTYEQYF.

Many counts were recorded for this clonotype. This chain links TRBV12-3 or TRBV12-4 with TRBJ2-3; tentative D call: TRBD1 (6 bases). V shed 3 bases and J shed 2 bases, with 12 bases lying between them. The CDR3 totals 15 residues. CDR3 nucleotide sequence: TGTGCCAGCAGTTTCATCGACAGGAACACAGATACGCAGTATTTT. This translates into CASSFIDRNTDTQYF.

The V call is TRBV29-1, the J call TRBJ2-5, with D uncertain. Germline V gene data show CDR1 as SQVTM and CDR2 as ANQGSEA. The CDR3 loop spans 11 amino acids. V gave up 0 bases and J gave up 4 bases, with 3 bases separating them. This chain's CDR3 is CSVEDGETQYF. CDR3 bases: TGCAGCGTTGAAGACGGAGAGACCCAGTACTTC.

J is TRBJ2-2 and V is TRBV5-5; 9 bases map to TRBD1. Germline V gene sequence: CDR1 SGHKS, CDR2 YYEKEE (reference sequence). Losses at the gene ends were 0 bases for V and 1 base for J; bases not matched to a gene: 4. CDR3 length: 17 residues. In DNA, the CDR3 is TGTGCCAGCAGCTTGGACCCGGGACAGGGGAACACCGGGGAGCTGTTTTTT. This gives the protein CASSLDPGQGNTGELFF.

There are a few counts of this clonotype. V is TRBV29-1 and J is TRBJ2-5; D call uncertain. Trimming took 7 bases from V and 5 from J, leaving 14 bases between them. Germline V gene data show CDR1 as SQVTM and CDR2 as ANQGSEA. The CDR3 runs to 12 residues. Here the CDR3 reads CSDTPLWETQYF. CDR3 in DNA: TGCAGCGACACACCTCTATGGGAGACCCAGTACTTC.

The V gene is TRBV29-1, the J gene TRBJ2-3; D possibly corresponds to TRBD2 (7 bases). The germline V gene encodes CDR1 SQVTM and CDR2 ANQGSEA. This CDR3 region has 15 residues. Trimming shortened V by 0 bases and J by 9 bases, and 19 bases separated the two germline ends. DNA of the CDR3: TGCAGCGTTGAAGATACGGGGGGCCGGACTGGAACGCAGTATTTT. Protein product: CSVEDTGGRTGTQYF.

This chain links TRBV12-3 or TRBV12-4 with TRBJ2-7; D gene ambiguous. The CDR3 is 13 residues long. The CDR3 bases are TGTGCCAGCAGTTTAGGCAGCTCCTACGAGCAGTTCGTC. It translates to CASSLGSSYEQFV.

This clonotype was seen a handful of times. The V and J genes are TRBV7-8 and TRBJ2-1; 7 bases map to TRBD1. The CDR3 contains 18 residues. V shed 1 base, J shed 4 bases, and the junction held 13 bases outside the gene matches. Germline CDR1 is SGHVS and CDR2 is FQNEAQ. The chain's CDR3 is CASSLEPGGQLPYNEQFF. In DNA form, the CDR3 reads TGTGCCAGCAGCTTAGAGCCAGGGGGACAGCTACCATACAATGAGCAGTTCTTC.

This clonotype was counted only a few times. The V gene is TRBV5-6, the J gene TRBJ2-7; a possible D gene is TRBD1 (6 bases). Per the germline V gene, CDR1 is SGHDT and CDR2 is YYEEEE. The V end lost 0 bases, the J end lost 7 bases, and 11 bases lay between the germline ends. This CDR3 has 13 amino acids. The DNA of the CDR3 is TGTGCCAGCAGCTTGGAGGGGGTATCGGAGCAGTACGTC. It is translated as CASSLEGVSEQYV.

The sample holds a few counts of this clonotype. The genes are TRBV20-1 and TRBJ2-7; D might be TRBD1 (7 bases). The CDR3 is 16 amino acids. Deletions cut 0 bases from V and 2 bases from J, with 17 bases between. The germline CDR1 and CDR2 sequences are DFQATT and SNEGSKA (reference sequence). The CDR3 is CSARDRNQGGPYEQYF. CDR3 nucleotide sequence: TGCAGTGCTAGAGACCGCAACCAGGGGGGTCCCTACGAGCAGTACTTC.

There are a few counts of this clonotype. CDR3 protein: CASSDKGDSGANVLTF. The DNA for the CDR3 is TGTGCCAGCAGCGACAAGGGGGACTCTGGGGCCAACGTCCTGACTTTC. The chain employs TRBV3-1 and TRBJ2-6, with a weak D call TRBD1 (6 bases). Germline V gene sequence: CDR1 LGHDT, CDR2 YNNKEL (reference sequence). The germline V and J ends were trimmed by 5 bases and 0 bases, with 11 bases remaining between them. The length of the CDR3 is 16 residues.

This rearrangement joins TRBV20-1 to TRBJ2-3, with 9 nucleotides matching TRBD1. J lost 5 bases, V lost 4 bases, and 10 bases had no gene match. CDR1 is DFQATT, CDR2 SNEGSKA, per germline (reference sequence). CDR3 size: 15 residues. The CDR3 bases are TGCAGTGCTAACCGGGACAGGGTTGGAGAAGATACGCAGTATTTT. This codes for CSANRDRVGEDTQYF.

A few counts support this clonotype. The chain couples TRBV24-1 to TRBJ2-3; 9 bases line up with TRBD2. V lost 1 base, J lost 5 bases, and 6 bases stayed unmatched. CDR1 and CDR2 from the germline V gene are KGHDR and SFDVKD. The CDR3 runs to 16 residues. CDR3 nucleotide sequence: TGTGCCACCAGTGATTTTGCGGGAGGGCCAAGAGATACGCAGTATTTT. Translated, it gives CATSDFAGGPRDTQYF.

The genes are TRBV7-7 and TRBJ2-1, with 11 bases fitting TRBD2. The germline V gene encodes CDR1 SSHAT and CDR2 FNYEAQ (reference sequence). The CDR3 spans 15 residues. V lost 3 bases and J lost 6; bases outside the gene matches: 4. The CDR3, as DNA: TGTGCCAGCAGCTTCACTAGCGGGAGTCCCAATGAGCAGTTCTTC. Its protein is CASSFTSGSPNEQFF.

CDR3 in amino acids: CTSSRPTGDNEQYV. The CDR3 DNA is TGCACCAGCAGCCGCCCGACAGGGGACAACGAGCAGTACGTC. J is TRBJ2-7 and V is TRBV1; the table assigns TRBD1, which was not confirmed against the DNA. TRBV1 is recorded as a pseudogene. This CDR3 has 14 residues.

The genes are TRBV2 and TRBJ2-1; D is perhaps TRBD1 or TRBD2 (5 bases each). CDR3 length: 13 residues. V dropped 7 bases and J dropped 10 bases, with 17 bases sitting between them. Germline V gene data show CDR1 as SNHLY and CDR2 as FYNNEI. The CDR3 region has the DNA TGTGCCAGCACGGGGCAGGGATTTGTCGAGCAGTTCTTC. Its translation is CASTGQGFVEQFF.

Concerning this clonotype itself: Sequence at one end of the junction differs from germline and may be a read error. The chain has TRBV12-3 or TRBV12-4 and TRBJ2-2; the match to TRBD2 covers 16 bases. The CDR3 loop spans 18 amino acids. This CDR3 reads CTSSSGTSGRAYPGELFF. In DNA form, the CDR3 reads TGTACCAGCAGCTCCGGGACTAGCGGGAGGGCCTACCCCGGGGAGCTGTTTTTT.

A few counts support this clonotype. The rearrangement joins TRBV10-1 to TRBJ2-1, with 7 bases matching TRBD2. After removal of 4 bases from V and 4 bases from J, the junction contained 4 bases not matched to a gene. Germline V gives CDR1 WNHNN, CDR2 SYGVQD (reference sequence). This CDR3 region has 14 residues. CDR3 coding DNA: TGCGCCAGCAGTGTCCAGCGGGATTACAATGAGCAGTTCTTC. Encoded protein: CASSVQRDYNEQFF.

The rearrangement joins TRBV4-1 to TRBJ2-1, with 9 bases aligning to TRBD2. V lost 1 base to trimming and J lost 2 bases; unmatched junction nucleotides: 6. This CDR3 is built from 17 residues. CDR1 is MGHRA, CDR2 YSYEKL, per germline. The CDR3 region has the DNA TGCGCCAGCAGCCAAGGCACTGGCGGGGGGGCCTACAATGAGCAGTTCTTC. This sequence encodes CASSQGTGGGAYNEQFF.

The CDR3: CASSPSYSPSGTQYF. Written as DNA, the CDR3 is TGTGCCAGCTCACCAAGTTACAGCCCGTCGGGGACCCAGTACTTC. The chain uses TRBV18 and TRBJ2-5, with D hard to call. The CDR3 is 15 residues long. V lost 2 bases and J 7 bases, leaving 17 bases between the germline ends. Per the germline V gene, CDR1 is KGHSH and CDR2 is LQKENI.

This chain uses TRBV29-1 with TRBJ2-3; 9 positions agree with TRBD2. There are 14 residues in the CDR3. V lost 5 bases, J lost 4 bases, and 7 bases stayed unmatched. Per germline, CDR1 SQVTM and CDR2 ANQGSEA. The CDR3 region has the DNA TGCAGCGTTAATATAGCGGGAGTCTCAGATACGCAGTATTTT. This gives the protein CSVNIAGVSDTQYF.